This is a list of T cell receptor beta chains from one sample in a study of CD8 T cells in Susac syndrome. Each CDR3 protein is one row after TCRdb ran MiXCR on the immunoSEQ multiplex PCR reads. The sample consists of roughly 100,000 distinct CDR3 sequences, around 94% of them appearing once. Sequenced material: CD8+ T cells from PBMCs. The receptors derive from a human donor with Susac syndrome. Both conserved end residues are part of each CDR3. D genes are given only for firm matches. Clone sizes are given selectively: once, few, many, or a class where the clone is expanded.

V	size	J	D	DNA	CDR3
TRBV20-1	.	TRBJ2-2	.	TGCAGTGCTAGAGATCCCAGCGGGGAGCTGTTTTTT	CSARDPSGELFF
TRBV4-3	.	TRBJ1-5	.	TGCGCCAGCAGCCAAGATGGCGGAGCCCATCAGCCCCAGCATTTT	CASSQDGGAHQPQHF
TRBV9	.	TRBJ1-1	.	TGTGCCAGCAGCGTAGATTCTGCCCCGCGAGGTGGGTCTGAAGCTTTCTTT	CASSVDSAPRGGSEAFF
TRBV7-3	.	TRBJ2-3	TRBD2	TGTGCCAGCAGCTTAACCGGGGGGGCAACAGATACGCAGTATTTT	CASSLTGGATDTQYF
TRBV4-2	once	TRBJ2-3	.	TGTGCCAGCAGCCAAGAGGCACGGGGATGGGAGCAGTATTTT	CASSQEARGWEQYF
TRBV20-1	.	TRBJ2-7	TRBD2	TGCAGTGCTAGAGATCTCTGGGCGGGGGGTTTCTACGAGCAGTACTTC	CSARDLWAGGFYEQYF
TRBV9	.	TRBJ2-7	TRBD2	TGTGCCAGCAGCGTAGGAGCGGGAGGGTCCTACGAGCAGTACTTC	CASSVGAGGSYEQYF
TRBV4-1	.	TRBJ1-5	.	TGCGCCAGCAGCCAAGTTATGGAACAGCCCCAGCATTTT	CASSQVMEQPQHF
TRBV11-1	once	TRBJ2-7	TRBD1	TGTGCCAGCAGCCCCCGGGACAGAGGCTCCTACGAGCAGTACTTC	CASSPRDRGSYEQYF
TRBV2	.	TRBJ2-2	.	TGTGCCAGCAAAGGCCCCCCTGACACCGGGGAGCTGTTTTTT	CASKGPPDTGELFF
TRBV2	.	TRBJ1-5	.	TGTGCCAGCAACCCGGGTGGACGGTACAATCAGCCCCAGCATTTT	CASNPGGRYNQPQHF
TRBV4-2	once	TRBJ2-3	TRBD1	TGTGCCAGCAGCCAAGAACGGGCAGGGGGCTTAGATACGCAGTATTTT	CASSQERAGGLDTQYF
TRBV14	.	TRBJ2-1	TRBD2	TGTGCCAGCAGCTCCGAGCGGGGGGACAATGAGCAGTTCTTC	CASSSERGDNEQFF
TRBV7-8	.	TRBJ2-2	.	TGTGCCAGCAGCTTAAAGAAGGCCAGCCCGAACACCGGGGAGCTGTTTTTT	CASSLKKASPNTGELFF
TRBV5-4	once	TRBJ1-1	.	TGTGCCAGCCGCGGACAGTCGAACACTGAAGCTTTCTTT	CASRGQSNTEAFF
TRBV9	.	TRBJ1-5	.	TGTGCCAGCGGGGGGGAGGGCAATCAGCCCCAGCATTTT	CASGGEGNQPQHF
TRBV5-4	once	TRBJ2-5	TRBD2	TGTGCCAGCAGCCCTAGGACTAGCGGGGATCAAGAGACCCAGTACTTC	CASSPRTSGDQETQYF
TRBV6-2/TRBV6-3	.	TRBJ2-7	.	TGTGCCAGCAGTTATAATCCGGGGAGCCCCAACGAGCAGTACTTC	CASSYNPGSPNEQYF
TRBV7-9	.	TRBJ2-1	.	TGTGCCAGCAGCTTAGGTTACGGGGAGCAGTTCTTC	CASSLGYGEQFF
TRBV10-3	.	TRBJ2-7	.	TGTGCCATCAACGGAGGCGAGCAGTACTTC	CAINGGEQYF
TRBV7-9	.	TRBJ2-5	TRBD1	TGTGCCAGCACTCCCACAGGGGGCAGTCCCCAAGAGACCCAGTACTTC	CASTPTGGSPQETQYF
TRBV27	.	TRBJ2-3	.	TGTGCCAGCAGTTTAAGTCCGGGCATGAGCACAGATACGCAGTATTTT	CASSLSPGMSTDTQYF
TRBV29-1	.	TRBJ2-7	.	TGCAGCGCCCTGGGGTATTCGGGGGCCGAGCAGTACTTC	CSALGYSGAEQYF
TRBV7-3	.	TRBJ2-6	.	TGTGCCAGCAGCCCTAACCGGCGGGGACAGCCCCTCTCTGGGGCCAACGTCCTGACTTTC	CASSPNRRGQPLSGANVLTF
TRBV19	.	TRBJ2-1	TRBD2	TGTGCCAGTAGTCATAGACTCACTAGCGGGACTCACAATGAGCAGTTCTTC	CASSHRLTSGTHNEQFF
TRBV27	few	TRBJ1-1	.	TGTGCCAGCAAGGGGGGCACTGAAGCTTTCTTT	CASKGGTEAFF
TRBV7-3	.	TRBJ2-5	.	TGTGCCAGCAGCGTCGAACGGGACTCGCCTCAGTACTTC	CASSVERDSPQYF
TRBV7-9	.	TRBJ2-7	.	TGTGCCAGCAGCCTAAACCCCTACGAGCAGTACTTC	CASSLNPYEQYF
TRBV10-3	once	TRBJ2-3	.	TGTGCCATCAGCGGGGACAGCACAGATACGCAGTATTTT	CAISGDSTDTQYF
TRBV9	.	TRBJ1-1	.	TGTGCCAGCAGCGTAGACGGAGTTATGAACACTGAAGCTTTCTTT	CASSVDGVMNTEAFF
TRBV4-1	.	TRBJ1-5	.	TGCGCCAGCAGCCAAGGGAAATTCAGCAATCAGCCCCAGCATTTT	CASSQGKFSNQPQHF
TRBV11-2	.	TRBJ2-5	.	TGTGCCAGCAGCCCGTACGGCGGGATGGAAACCCAGTACTTC	CASSPYGGMETQYF
TRBV9	.	TRBJ2-5	TRBD1	TGTGCCAGCAGCGGACAGGGACCCTCGGAGACCCAGTACTTC	CASSGQGPSETQYF
TRBV7-9	.	TRBJ2-5	.	TGTGCCAGCAGCTTAGTCGGCAGAGAAGGAGAGACCCAGTACTTC	CASSLVGREGETQYF
TRBV7-9	few	TRBJ1-1	.	TGTGCCAGCAGCCTGGACAGTAACACTGAAGCTTTCTTT	CASSLDSNTEAFF
TRBV2	.	TRBJ2-1	.	TGTGCCAGCGCTTCAGGGGTCGGAGATGAGCAGTTCTTC	CASASGVGDEQFF
TRBV13	.	TRBJ1-1	.	TGTGCCAGCAGATGGAGGGTGACAGTGAACACTGAAGCTTTCTTT	CASRWRVTVNTEAFF
TRBV7-6	.	TRBJ2-3	.	TGTGCTGTCGGGCGGGGGCCCACAGATACGCAGTATTTT	CAVGRGPTDTQYF
TRBV7-8	.	TRBJ2-6	.	TGTGCCAGCAGCTTAGAAAGGGTCTGGGCTGGGGCCAACGTCCTGACTTTC	CASSLERVWAGANVLTF
TRBV12-3/TRBV12-4	.	TRBJ1-2	.	TGTGCCAGCGGTCCGACGGGTGGCTACACCTTC	CASGPTGGYTF
TRBV7-9	.	TRBJ2-7	.	TGTGCCAGCAGCCCAGCGGAAGGGCCCGACTACGAGCAGTACTTC	CASSPAEGPDYEQYF
TRBV29-1	.	TRBJ1-1	.	TGCAGCGTTCCGGGGACGGGCGCTGAAGCTTTCTTT	CSVPGTGAEAFF
TRBV2	.	TRBJ1-2	.	TGTGCCAGCGGGGCGCCCTATGGCTACACCTTC	CASGAPYGYTF
TRBV7-9	.	TRBJ1-1	.	TGTGCCAGCAGATCGGGGAACACTGAAGCTTTCTTT	CASRSGNTEAFF
TRBV4-3	.	TRBJ2-2	.	TGCGCCAGCAGCCAAGTCTCCTCCGGGGAGCTGTTTTTT	CASSQVSSGELFF
TRBV20-1	.	TRBJ1-2	.	TGCAGTGCTAGAGATCCGAGAGGTGATGGCTACACCTTC	CSARDPRGDGYTF
TRBV7-8	.	TRBJ1-5	.	TGTGCCAGCAGCTCTTCACAGATTAATCAGCCCCAGCATTTT	CASSSSQINQPQHF
TRBV5-4	.	TRBJ2-5	TRBD1	TGTGCCAGCAGCACAGGATCCAGGGGGCATTTCCGAGAGACCCAGTACTTC	CASSTGSRGHFRETQYF
TRBV20-1	.	TRBJ1-2	.	TGCAGTGCCCCCCAGGACACGTCGGGCTACACCTTC	CSAPQDTSGYTF